This T cell receptor (beta chain) was found in a study of shared clonotypes between healthy human individuals. Background on the study: The study used three CD4 naive, three CD4 memory, two CD8 naive and one CD8 memory plate per donor.

Comments on this clone: Its matching antigen is unknown.

Study-wide results and caveats: It was anticipated that sequencing depth would influence how many clonotypes donors shared.

Original handling: With immunoSEQ giving junction-only sequences and no quality scores, filtering differed. Generated by immunoSEQ multiplex PCR, the TCRdb table keeps only in-frame clones and is missing some. V and J calls and clone size are as listed in that table; D and trimming were resolved from the DNA. The sample contains 850,000 to 1,200,000 clones, about 70% of which appear only once. Looked up from germline, CDR1 is SGHNT and CDR2 is YYREEE (reference sequence). The CDR3 contains 16 residues. Trimming pared 4 bases from V and 0 bases from J, leaving 14 bases between. The sequenced material came from memory CD4+ T cells sorted from blood. Specified subset: CD45RA-negative fraction. The rearrangement joins TRBV5-4 to TRBJ1-3; D is possibly TRBD1 (6 bases). The sequence came from a man aged 18 to 35 in good health. CDR3 sequence (DNA): TGTGCCAGCAGCCGTACAGGGCCCCGCTCTGGAAACACCATATATTTT. Translation gives CASSRTGPRSGNTIYF.